The next 5 T cell receptor beta chains were all read from a single sample in a study of blood T cell repertoires in COVID-19. Profiled with immunoSEQ multiplex PCR; TCRdb holds only in-frame clones, not every one. The sample lists approximately 90,000 clones; over 75% were seen once. Sequenced input: peripheral blood. Every receptor here comes from a man between 60 and 75 years old with acute or convalescent COVID-19.

V is TRBV19 and J is TRBJ2-1; D is perhaps TRBD2 (6 bases). V dropped 7 bases and J dropped 12 bases, with 22 bases sitting between them. Per germline, CDR1 LNHDA and CDR2 SQIVND (reference sequence). CDR3 length equals 14 residues. The CDR3 region has the DNA TGTGCCAGTACCTTGGGACTTAGCGCCCAATCGCAGTTCTTC. It encodes CASTLGLSAQSQFF.

The rearrangement joins TRBV7-2 to TRBJ2-5; the D is unclear. Trimming took off 5 bases at V and 2 bases at J, with 12 bases between the two ends. From germline, CDR1 is SGHTA and CDR2 FQGNSA. The CDR3 extends over 14 amino acids. The CDR3 DNA sequence: TGTGCCAGCAGCCCCCCATCTATACAAGAGACCCAGTACTTC. Translation: CASSPPSIQETQYF. The whole variable domain, remainder taken from reference TRBV7-2 and TRBJ2-5, is GAGVSQSPSNKVTEKGKDVELRCDPISGHTALYWYRQSLGQGLEFLIYFQGNSAPDKSGLPSDRFSAERTGGSVSTLTIQRTQQEDSAVYLCASSPPSIQETQYFGPGTRLLVL.

The chain has TRBV4-1 and TRBJ2-5, with TRBD2 identical over 9 bases. The length of the CDR3 is 19 residues. The junction had 20 bases not matched to a gene; V was cut back by 4 bases and J by 5 bases. Germline V lookup: CDR1 MGHRA, CDR2 YSYEKL. This chain's CDR3 is CASSRGTTVGSGSGETQYF. The CDR3 bases are TGCGCCAGCAGCCGAGGGACCACCGTTGGTAGCGGGAGTGGGGAGACCCAGTACTTC.

This sequence joins TRBV18 and TRBJ2-5; 10 positions match TRBD1. The CDR3 has 17 residues. Trimming removed 0 bases from V and 6 bases from J; junction bases left unmatched: 10. The germline V gene encodes CDR1 KGHSH and CDR2 LQKENI. The CDR3 spells CASSPPRTGGIEQTQYF. DNA of the CDR3: TGTGCCAGCTCACCACCGAGGACAGGGGGTATCGAACAGACCCAGTACTTC.

As to this clone: Additional DNA sequences in this sample encode the identical CDR3. This chain uses TRBV11-2 with TRBJ2-7, with a possible D match to TRBD1 (6 bases). Germline V gene data show CDR1 as SGHAT and CDR2 as FQNNGV. Trimming stripped 5 bases from V and 3 bases from J, with 17 bases between. The CDR3 is 15 amino acids. CDR3 in DNA: TGTGCCAGCAGCCTACATACGGGCAGGGGCTACGAGCAGTACTTC. Its protein product is CASSLHTGRGYEQYF.